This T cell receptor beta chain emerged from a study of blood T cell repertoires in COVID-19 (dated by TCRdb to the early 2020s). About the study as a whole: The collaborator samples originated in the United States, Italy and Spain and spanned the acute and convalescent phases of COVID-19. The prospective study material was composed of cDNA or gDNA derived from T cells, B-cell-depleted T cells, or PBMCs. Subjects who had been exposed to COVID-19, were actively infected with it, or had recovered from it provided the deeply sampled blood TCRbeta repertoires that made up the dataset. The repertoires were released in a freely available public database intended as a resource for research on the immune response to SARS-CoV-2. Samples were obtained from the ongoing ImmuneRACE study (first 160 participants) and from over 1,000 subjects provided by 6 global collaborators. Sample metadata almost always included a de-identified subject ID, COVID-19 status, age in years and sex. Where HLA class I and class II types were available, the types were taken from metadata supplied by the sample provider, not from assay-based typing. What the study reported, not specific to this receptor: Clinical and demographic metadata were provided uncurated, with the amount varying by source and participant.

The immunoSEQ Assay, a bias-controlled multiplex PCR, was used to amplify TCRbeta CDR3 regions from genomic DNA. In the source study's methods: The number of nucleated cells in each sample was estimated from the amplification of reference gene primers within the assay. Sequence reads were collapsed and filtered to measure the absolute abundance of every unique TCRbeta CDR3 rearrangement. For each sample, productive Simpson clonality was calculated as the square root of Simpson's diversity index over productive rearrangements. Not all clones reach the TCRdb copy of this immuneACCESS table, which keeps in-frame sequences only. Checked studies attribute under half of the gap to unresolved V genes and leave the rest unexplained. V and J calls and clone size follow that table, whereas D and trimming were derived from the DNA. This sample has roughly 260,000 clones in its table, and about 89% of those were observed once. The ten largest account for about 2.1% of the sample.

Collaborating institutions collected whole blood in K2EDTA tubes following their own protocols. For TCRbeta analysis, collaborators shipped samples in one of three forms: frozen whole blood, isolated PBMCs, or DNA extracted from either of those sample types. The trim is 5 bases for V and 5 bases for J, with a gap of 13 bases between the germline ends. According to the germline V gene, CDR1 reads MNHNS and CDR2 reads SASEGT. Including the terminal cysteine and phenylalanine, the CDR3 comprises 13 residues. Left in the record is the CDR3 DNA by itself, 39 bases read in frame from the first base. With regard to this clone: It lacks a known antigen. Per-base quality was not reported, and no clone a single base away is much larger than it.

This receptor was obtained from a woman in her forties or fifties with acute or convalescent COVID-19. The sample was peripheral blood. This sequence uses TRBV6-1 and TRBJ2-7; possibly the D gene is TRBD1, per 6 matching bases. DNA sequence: TGTGCCAGCAGTCAGGACAGTGTCAACGAGCAGTACTTC. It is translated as CASSQDSVNEQYF.